What follows describes a single T cell receptor beta chain. Its specificity is unknown. This sample stems from a study of T cell responses to AZD1222 COVID-19 vaccine. Overall study results and limits: Among the donors, most were white British and more were female, and clonal diversity was possibly underestimated. Baseline serostatus was positive in only six AZD1222 recipients. The study reported that nearly half of spike-specific TCRs target unmutated variant regions. After two AZD1222 doses, spike-specific TCR breadth and depth rose versus day 0.

Sequenced by immunoSEQ multiplex PCR; TCRdb stores in-frame clones only, minus some. The sample carries fewer than 120,000 clones, over 90% recorded once. The junction had 13 bases not matched to a gene; V was cut back by 10 bases and J by 5 bases. This CDR3 spans 15 amino acids. Germline V gene data show CDR1 as LNHDA and CDR2 as SQIVND (reference sequence). Material: peripheral blood, obtained 28 days after the second AZD1222 dose. This chain connects TRBV19 to TRBJ1-5; 8 bases are a match to TRBD1. The source is an adult who received the AZD1222 COVID-19 vaccine. CDR3 region: CATGGTGWKHQPQHF. CDR3 coding DNA: TGTGCCACGGGGGGGACAGGATGGAAGCATCAGCCCCAGCATTTT.